What follows is one T cell receptor beta chain and its context. Assay used: immunoSEQ multiplex PCR; TCRdb lists only in-frame clones, some missing. The data contain roughly 100,000 clones, approximately 81% of them seen just once; the ten biggest clones take up around 4%. This entry belongs to a study of blood T cell repertoires in COVID-19. This CDR3 has 16 residues. This clonotype was obtained from a man in his sixties with acute or convalescent COVID-19. The material sequenced was peripheral blood. The J gene is TRBJ2-4, the V gene TRBV21-1; TRBD2, the D gene given by the table, was not confirmed from the DNA. TRBV21-1 is a pseudogene. The chain's CDR3 is CASSPKDWTAKNIQYF. For the CDR3, the DNA is TGTGCCAGCAGCCCAAAGGACTGGACGGCCAAAAACATTCAGTACTTC.